The source of this T cell receptor (beta chain) is a study of graft-versus-host responses after intestinal transplantation. Whole-study context: The recipients all started with anti-thymocyte globulin induction and then took tacrolimus and steroids for about 3 years. Study-level results: Recipient marrow harbored GvH clones, some of which surfaced first in ileum or blood. Within allografts, high graft-versus-host to host-versus-graft clonal ratios were seen among patients with graft-donor T cell macrochimerism.

Clones were sequenced by immunoSEQ multiplex PCR, and TCRdb holds only the in-frame ones, with some missing. The table records 84,000 or so clones, around 90% of them present only once. About this clone itself: Its cognate antigen is unknown.

The CDR3 covers 15 residues. Germline lookup yields CDR1 SGHVS and CDR2 FNYEAQ. The junction had 6 bases not matched to a gene; V was cut back by 7 bases and J by 4 bases. The TCR sequence derives from a human donor who was the organ donor for an intestinal transplant. The input for sequencing was unstimulated CD8+ T cells sorted from spleen or lymph node cells, taken before transplant. The chain recombines TRBV7-6 with TRBJ2-3; 12 bases map to TRBD2. The CDR3 sequence: CASTWTSGVSDTQYF. CDR3 bases: TGTGCCAGCACCTGGACTAGCGGGGTGTCAGATACGCAGTATTTT.